A single sample gave rise to the 16 T cell receptor beta chains below, sequenced in a study of radiation and T cells in renal cell carcinoma. The time point: blood 2 weeks post-SBRT. Treatment described: 15 Gy SBRT to primary tumor, nephrectomy 4 weeks later. Sequencing was performed with immunoSEQ multiplex PCR; in TCRdb, only in-frame clones are kept and a portion is missing. The data hold more than 95,000 clones, with 81% observed a single time. The source was blood, collected from a patient whose treatment included radiotherapy and nephrectomy. Receptors originate from a man over 45 with renal cell carcinoma.

This chain links TRBV5-5 with TRBJ2-7; 11 positions agree with TRBD1. CDR1 is SGHKS, CDR2 YYEKEE, per germline (reference sequence). CDR3 length: 17 residues. J lost 7 bases, V lost 1 base, and 13 bases had no gene match. The CDR3 nucleotides are TGTGCCAGCAGCTTGAGAATAGTGGACAGGGGGCGAGGAGAGCAGTACTTC. Amino acids: CASSLRIVDRGRGEQYF. Looking up the rest from reference TRBV5-5 and TRBJ2-7 gives the full variable domain: DAGVTQSPTHLIKTRGQQVTLRCSPISGHKSVSWYQQVLGQGPQFIFQYYEKEERGRGNFPDRFSARQFPNYSSELNVNALLLGDSALYLCASSLRIVDRGRGEQYFGPGTRLTVT.

J is TRBJ2-7 and V is TRBV28, with no clear D. Germline V gene sequence: CDR1 MDHEN, CDR2 SYDVKM. This CDR3 is built from 13 residues. V gave up 7 bases and J gave up 1 base, with 11 bases separating them. CDR3 residues: CASTEGVSYEQYF. The CDR3 DNA follows: TGTGCCAGCACCGAAGGTGTATCCTACGAGCAGTACTTC.

The chain recombines TRBV4-1 with TRBJ1-4; 7 nucleotides line up with TRBD1. The germline V gene encodes CDR1 MGHRA and CDR2 YSYEKL. The CDR3 is 18 residues long. V lost 4 bases to trimming and J lost 4 bases; unmatched junction nucleotides: 15. CDR3 nucleotide sequence: TGCGCCAGCAGCCTATCCGGGACAGATCCTTCGGTTAATGAAAAACTGTTTTTT. It translates to CASSLSGTDPSVNEKLFF.

The chain has TRBV29-1 and TRBJ2-7, with 11 bases lining up with TRBD2. V trimming: 5 bases; J trimming: 6 bases; junction bases outside the gene matches: 6. Germline V lookup: CDR1 SQVTM, CDR2 ANQGSEA. CDR3 length: 13 amino acids. Here the CDR3 reads CSVSGTSGIEQYF. CDR3 in DNA: TGCAGCGTTTCCGGGACTAGCGGTATCGAGCAGTACTTC.

This clone occurred once. The chain recombines TRBV7-9 with TRBJ1-3; TRBD1 matches at 7 bases. The J segment lost 6 bases and the V segment lost 5 bases, leaving 7 bases of the junction unmatched. The CDR3 contains 14 residues. CDR1 and CDR2 (germline): SEHNR, FQNEAQ (reference sequence). CDR3 sequence: CASSLLTGTNTIYF. The CDR3 DNA is TGTGCCAGCAGCCTTCTGACAGGGACAAACACCATATATTTT.

This chain joins TRBV6-1 and TRBJ1-5; TRBD1 agrees at 9 bases. V lost 4 bases and J lost 4; bases outside the gene matches: 8. Germline V gene sequence: CDR1 MNHNS, CDR2 SASEGT. CDR3 length: 16 residues. This CDR3 reads CASSGYPGQGNQPQHF. In DNA form, the CDR3 reads TGTGCCAGCAGTGGATACCCGGGACAGGGAAATCAGCCCCAGCATTTT.

The chain is built from TRBV4-1 and TRBJ1-3; 7 bases map to TRBD1. The germline gives CDR1 MGHRA, CDR2 YSYEKL. This CDR3 comprises 14 residues. The V and J ends lost 7 bases and 4 bases, in that order; junction bases with no gene match: 7. This chain's CDR3 is CASTATGSGNTIYF. In DNA form, the CDR3 reads TGCGCCAGCACGGCGACAGGGTCAGGAAACACCATATATTTT.

The CDR3 coding sequence is TGTGCCAGCAGGCTTTATAGCAATCAGCCCCAGCATTTT. Amino acid sequence: CASRLYSNQPQHF. The J gene is TRBJ1-5, the V gene TRBV6-5; D is ambiguous. Trimming removed 6 bases at V and 0 bases at J, with 6 bases between. The CDR3 length is 13 residues. Germline V CDR1 and CDR2: MNHEY, SVGAGI.

The rearrangement links TRBV20-1 to TRBJ2-5; D is uncertain. With 1 base removed from V and 4 bases from J, the gap between germline ends came to 4 bases. The CDR3 length is 11 residues. Germline loops: CDR1 DFQATT, CDR2 SNEGSKA (reference sequence). This chain's CDR3 is CSARASETQYF. Written as DNA, the CDR3 is TGCAGTGCTAGAGCTTCAGAGACCCAGTACTTC.

This chain connects TRBV28 to TRBJ1-5, with D uncertain. V was pared by 3 bases and J by 8 bases, with 11 bases between. Germline V gene data show CDR1 as MDHEN and CDR2 as SYDVKM. This CDR3 region has 13 residues. CDR3 amino acids: CASSLPGREPQHF. The CDR3, as DNA: TGTGCCAGCAGTTTGCCCGGACGGGAGCCCCAGCATTTT.

V and J are TRBV4-1 and TRBJ2-3; 11 bases map to TRBD2. Germline V gene lookup returns CDR1 MGHRA and CDR2 YSYEKL. The V segment lost 1 base and the J segment 6 bases; nucleotides outside the gene matches: 9. The CDR3 runs 17 residues. Here the CDR3 reads CASSQGRLAGGVDTQYF. CDR3 sequence (DNA): TGCGCCAGCAGCCAAGGTCGGCTAGCGGGGGGTGTGGATACGCAGTATTTT.

The chain links TRBV18 to TRBJ2-1; 8 bases agree with TRBD2. This CDR3 comprises 15 residues. Trimming cost V 5 bases and J 8 bases; bases outside gene matches: 11. CDR1 is KGHSH and CDR2 is LQKENI in the germline V gene. The CDR3 reads CASSAGLDSNYEQFF. The CDR3 coding sequence is TGTGCCAGCTCAGCGGGACTAGATAGTAACTATGAGCAGTTCTTC.

This chain joins TRBV6-5 and TRBJ1-2; D gene unclear. The V and J ends lost 6 bases and 6 bases respectively, with 20 bases between them. Germline V lookup: CDR1 MNHEY, CDR2 SVGAGI. This CDR3 region has 15 residues. As DNA, the CDR3 is TGTGCCAGCAGCCAAGGGCGAGGAGGGTCGGATGGCTACACCTTC. As protein: CASSQGRGGSDGYTF.

This clone was detected once. Here the CDR3 reads CASSPTRTGREETQYF. CDR3 DNA sequence: TGTGCCAGCAGCCCGACTAGAACAGGGAGGGAAGAGACCCAGTACTTC. This sequence joins TRBV28 and TRBJ2-5; possible D gene TRBD2, 7 bases. The V and J ends lost 6 bases and 3 bases respectively, with 20 bases between them. CDR1 is MDHEN, CDR2 SYDVKM, per germline. The CDR3 length is 16 residues. The full variable domain, with the rest looked up from reference TRBV28 and TRBJ2-5, is DVKVTQSSRYLVKRTGEKVFLECVQDMDHENMFWYRQDPGLGLRLIYFSYDVKMKEKGDIPEGYSVSREKKERFSLILESASTNQTSMYLCASSPTRTGREETQYFGPGTRLLVL.

V is TRBV10-3 and J is TRBJ2-2; D possibly corresponds to TRBD1 (6 bases). Germline lookup yields CDR1 ENHRY and CDR2 SYGVKD. There are 17 residues in the CDR3. The V and J ends lost 3 bases and 4 bases respectively, with 18 bases between them. The CDR3 spells CAISENSGRGFTGELFF. CDR3 coding DNA: TGTGCCATCAGTGAAAATTCGGGCAGGGGATTCACCGGGGAGCTGTTTTTT.

This clone was observed a handful of times. The chain is built from TRBV7-8 and TRBJ2-1; 7 bases map to TRBD2. Germline CDR1 and CDR2: SGHVS and FQNEAQ. This CDR3 has 16 amino acids. V shed 5 bases, J shed 4 bases, and the junction held 11 bases outside the gene matches. CDR3 sequence: CASSLVSGIRYNEQFF. Written as DNA, the CDR3 is TGTGCCAGCAGCCTCGTGAGCGGGATAAGGTACAATGAGCAGTTCTTC.